This T cell receptor (beta chain) was captured by sequencing in a study of T cells in Graves' hyperthyroidism and ophthalmopathy. Patients aged 18 to 65 with hyperthyroidism were newly diagnosed, with duration under 2 months. Diagnoses were established using clinical symptoms, serum thyroxine and TRAb, thyroid ultrasound and orbital computed tomography. Many counts were recorded for this clonotype. Amplified TCR beta CDR3 regions came from RNA transcripts. In the first-round RT-PCR of the TCR CDR3, the HTBI primer set was used. TCRdb passed the multiplex PCR reads through MiXCR, listing each CDR3 protein once. Counted here are roughly 750,000 distinct CDR3 sequences, 15% to 20% occurring once; the ten biggest clones make up over 7.5%. Sequenced: blood. The clonotype comes from a man between 18 and 29 years old with Graves' hyperthyroidism.

CDR3 nucleotide sequence: TGTGCCAGCAGCTTGGGTGCCATCACTGAAGCTTTCTTT. Translating it yields CASSLGAITEAFF. The rearrangement joins TRBV5-6 to TRBJ1-1; no reliable D call. V dropped 0 bases and J dropped 4 bases, with 7 bases sitting between them. This CDR3 region has 13 residues. The germline V gene encodes CDR1 SGHDT and CDR2 YYEEEE.